The T cell receptor (beta chain) under discussion was sequenced for a study of shared clonotypes between healthy human individuals. The wider study: The donors, a couple of women and a few men, were aged 18 to 49. A donor's plate count was three for CD4 naive and three for CD4 memory; CD8 naive had two and CD8 memory one. Overall study results and limits: Estimated clonotype richness was generally higher in naive than memory subsets. When compared with the clonotypes that were shared by all four sorted-subset donors, the non-shared clonotypes turned out to have lower generation probabilities.

For this clone: Its antigen is not identified.

This CDR3 comprises 13 residues. V dropped 0 bases and J dropped 6 bases, with 8 bases sitting between them. Germline V gene sequence: CDR1 GTSNPN, CDR2 SVGIG (reference sequence). Assay used: immunoSEQ multiplex PCR; TCRdb lists only in-frame clones, some missing. The table shows a few million clones, with roughly 93% occurring only once. The J gene is TRBJ2-2, the V gene TRBV30; D unclear. The source material was naive CD4+ T cells from PBMCs. As to subset: CD45RA+ positively selected. This receptor was taken from a man younger than 35 in good health. Some clones in this sample may be carry-over from other donors' samples. CDR3: CAWSVPPPGELFF. CDR3 sequence (DNA): TGTGCCTGGAGTGTACCCCCCCCCGGGGAGCTGTTTTTT.